This section outlines one T cell receptor beta chain sequence together with its context. This clone was seen once. Its target antigen remains unknown. Base-call qualities are not available, and no considerably larger clone is one nucleotide away. This sample was taken from a study of blood T cell repertoires in COVID-19 (dated by TCRdb to 2020 to 2022). About the full investigation: Samples from collaborators originated in the United States, Italy and Spain and spanned both the acute and convalescent phases of COVID-19. The prospective study material was composed of cDNA or gDNA derived from T cells, B-cell-depleted T cells, or PBMCs. Deeply sampled blood TCRbeta repertoires from subjects exposed to, actively infected with, or recovered from COVID-19 were included in the dataset. The repertoires were released in a freely available public database meant as a resource for research on the immune response to SARS-CoV-2. Samples were obtained from the ongoing ImmuneRACE study (first 160 participants) and from some 1,200 subjects provided by 6 global collaborators. The sample metadata nearly always contained a de-identified subject ID, COVID-19 status, age in years and sex. Where available, HLA class I and class II types were taken from metadata supplied by the sample provider and were not determined by assay-based typing.

The CDR3 measures 14 amino acids from cysteine to phenylalanine. The only DNA kept is the CDR3, 42 bases in frame from the first base. Unmatched junction bases come to 8, with V trimmed by 3 bases and J by 7 bases. From a lookup of the germline V gene, CDR1 and CDR2 are KGHSH and LQKENI. The immunoSEQ Assay, a bias-controlled multiplex PCR, was used to amplify TCRbeta CDR3 regions from genomic DNA. The study's processing was this. Within the assay, amplification of reference gene primers was used to estimate how many nucleated cells each sample contained. Sequence reads were collapsed and filtered to measure the absolute abundance of every unique TCRbeta CDR3 rearrangement. Productive Simpson clonality was computed per sample as the square root of Simpson's diversity index over productive rearrangements. As stored in TCRdb, this immuneACCESS dataset retains in-frame rearrangements with V and J assigned. A fraction of the clones does not appear; measured against another copy, unresolved V genes explain less than half of the discrepancy, and the remainder lacks a known reason. V and J calls and clone size come straight from that table; D and trimming were deduced from the DNA. Here the sample has about 380,000 clones; 88% occur a single time. The ten largest clones add up to around 1.2% of the sample.

Participants in the prospective study were aged about 18 to 95 years, lived in some 24 United States geographic areas, and enrolled through a virtual design. Cohort assignment in the prospective study relied on participant-reported clinical history from a screening survey and a study questionnaire. Recovered participants in ImmuneRACE Cohort 3 were defined by two consecutive negative NP/OP PCR tests, clearance by a healthcare professional, or resolution of symptoms. In the prospective study, whole blood, serum and a nasopharyngeal or oropharyngeal swab were collected from each participant by mobile phlebotomists. Participants in the prospective study had the option to provide additional blood draws and questionnaires over an approximately 2-month period. Prospective study blood samples were shipped either frozen or at room temperature before DNA extraction. Study-wide conclusions, independent of this receptor: Clinical and demographic metadata were provided uncurated, with the amount varying by source and participant.

The chain uses TRBV18 and TRBJ1-2, with 7 bases aligning to TRBD1. Sequenced: PBMCs or T cells enriched from blood (not recorded which). This sequence was found in a woman aged 18-29 years who had recovered from COVID-19. Here is the DNA: TGTGCCAGCTCACCCACACAGGGGACGGCTGGCTACACCTTC. It translates to CASSPTQGTAGYTF. Joined to the reference TRBV18 and TRBJ1-2 proteins, this CDR3 gives the full variable domain: NAGVMQNPRHLVRRRGQEARLRCSPMKGHSHVYWYRQLPEEGLKFMVYLQKENIIDESGMPKERFSAEFPKEGPSILRIQQVVRGDSAAYFCASSPTQGTAGYTFGSGTRLTVV.